This record covers a single T cell receptor (beta chain). This sample was included in a study of ipilimumab plus nivolumab after autologous stem cell transplantation. The data were produced by immunoSEQ multiplex PCR, yet TCRdb's version contains in-frame clones alone and is incomplete. The data contain about 15,000 clones, 71% of them singletons. The CDR3 length is 14 residues. From germline, CDR1 is SGHRS and CDR2 YFSETQ. V was pared by 0 bases and J by 5 bases, with 9 bases between. Checkpoint therapy with ipilimumab 1 mg/kg began 14 to 28 days after transplant. The sample consisted of PBMCs, taken in a trial of ipilimumab plus nivolumab as post-transplant consolidation. This chain joins TRBV5-1 and TRBJ2-4; the D gene is possibly TRBD1 (5 bases). This TCR came from a male donor with diffuse large B-cell lymphoma. In DNA form, the CDR3 reads TGCGCCAGCAGCTTGGGTGGGGCTCAAAACATTCAGTACTTC. It codes for CASSLGGAQNIQYF.